A single sample gave rise to the 5 T cell receptor beta chains below, sequenced in a study of CD4 T cells in relation to SARS-CoV-2 and coronaviruses. Using immunoSEQ multiplex PCR, the repertoire was profiled, and TCRdb retains in-frame clones only, with some absent. The repertoire holds about 26,000 clones, roughly 82% seen once, with about 10% in the top ten. CD4+ T cells from unexposed donors were obtained before the COVID-19 pandemic (2011-2018). Isolation of CD4+ T cells took place after about eleven days in culture. The antigens of these receptors remain unknown. Sequencing input: CD4+ T cells from PBMCs, cultured in vitro. The receptors originated from a human donor in good health.

V and J are TRBV4-1 and TRBJ2-3; 15 nucleotides match TRBD2. V was clipped by 1 base and J by 7 bases; unmatched bases: 6. This CDR3 has 17 residues. The V gene's germline CDR1 is MGHRA and CDR2 YSYEKL. CDR3 in amino acids: CASSQGRTSGGVNTQYF. In DNA form, the CDR3 reads TGCGCCAGCAGCCAAGGACGGACTAGCGGGGGGGTAAATACGCAGTATTTT.

V usage is TRBV7-2 and J usage is TRBJ2-5; weak D call: TRBD1 (6 bases). This CDR3 has 12 residues. Trimming took 8 bases from V and 6 from J, leaving 13 bases between them. Germline lookup yields CDR1 SGHTA and CDR2 FQGNSA. The CDR3 here is CASVGASKTQYF. CDR3 nucleotide sequence: TGTGCCAGCGTGGGGGCATCTAAGACCCAGTACTTC.

This clone showed up just a few times. This chain links TRBV7-9 with TRBJ1-1, with D tentatively TRBD1 (5 bases). Trimming shortened V by 2 bases and J by 0 bases, and 16 bases separated the two germline ends. Per germline, CDR1 SEHNR and CDR2 FQNEAQ (reference sequence). The CDR3 runs 17 residues. CDR3 in DNA: TGTGCCAGCAGCTTAAACAGGCGAAGTCTCATGAACACTGAAGCTTTCTTT. It codes for CASSLNRRSLMNTEAFF. The full variable domain, with the rest looked up from reference TRBV7-9 and TRBJ1-1, is DTGVSQNPRHKITKRGQNVTFRCDPISEHNRLYWYRQTLGQGPEFLTYFQNEAQLEKSRLLSDRFSAERPKGSFSTLEIQRTEQGDSAMYLCASSLNRRSLMNTEAFFGQGTRLTVV.

The CDR3 nucleotides read TGTGCCAGCAGCGGAACAGGGTTGGGGGCCAACGTCCTGACTTTC. Translating gives CASSGTGLGANVLTF. This sequence joins TRBV6-5 and TRBJ2-6; maybe TRBD1 (6 bases). This CDR3 spans 15 amino acids. Germline lookup yields CDR1 MNHEY and CDR2 SVGAGI. Trimming shortened V by 6 bases and J by 4 bases, and 13 bases separated the two germline ends.

The genes are TRBV6-5 and TRBJ1-6, with TRBD1 identical over 7 bases. The CDR3 has 14 amino acids. Germline values: CDR1 MNHEY, CDR2 SVGAGI. V lost 6 bases and J lost 6; bases outside the gene matches: 5. This CDR3 reads CASSPGTVNSPLHF. The CDR3 DNA sequence: TGTGCCAGCAGCCCCGGGACAGTTAATTCACCCCTCCACTTT.